This is a list of T cell receptor beta chains from one sample in a study of blood T cells in healthy people across ages. Using its own MiXCR run on the 5' RACE reads, TCRdb lists one record per CDR3 protein. The sample holds around 1,900,000 distinct CDR3 sequences, around 42% seen once. Sequences were obtained from blood. These receptors originate from a human donor in good health. Both conserved end residues are part of each CDR3. D genes are given only for firm matches. Not every row has a clone size; where given, it reads once, few, many or a size class.

abundance: .
len: 14
v_gene: TRBV5-1
d_gene: .
j_gene: TRBJ2-3
CDR3aa: CASSFEPGADTQYF
CDR3nt: TGCGCCAGCAGCTTCGAGCCAGGGGCAGATACGCAGTATTTT

abundance: .
len: 14
v_gene: TRBV4-1
d_gene: .
j_gene: TRBJ1-2
CDR3aa: CASSPRDIDHGYTF
CDR3nt: TGCGCCAGCAGCCCCAGGGATATTGACCATGGCTACACCTTC

abundance: .
len: 15
v_gene: TRBV5-1
d_gene: .
j_gene: TRBJ2-5
CDR3aa: CASSLATEYQETQYF
CDR3nt: TGCGCCAGCAGCTTAGCAACAGAGTACCAAGAGACCCAGTACTTC

abundance: .
len: 15
v_gene: TRBV4-2
d_gene: .
j_gene: TRBJ1-2
CDR3aa: CASSQNPGLNYGYTF
CDR3nt: TGTGCCAGCAGCCAAAACCCAGGGCTTAACTATGGCTACACCTTC

abundance: once
len: 15
v_gene: TRBV7-2
d_gene: TRBD1
j_gene: TRBJ2-1
CDR3aa: CASSLALQGGETQFF
CDR3nt: TGTGCCAGCAGCTTAGCCCTTCAAGGGGGCGAGACCCAGTTCTTC

abundance: .
len: 15
v_gene: TRBV6-2/TRBV6-3
d_gene: TRBD2
j_gene: TRBJ2-2
CDR3aa: CASSATSGFTGELFF
CDR3nt: TGTGCCAGCAGTGCCACTAGCGGCTTCACCGGGGAGCTGTTTTTT

abundance: .
len: 16
v_gene: TRBV20-1
d_gene: TRBD2
j_gene: TRBJ2-3
CDR3aa: CGARDQIAGGTDTQYF
CDR3nt: TGCGGTGCTAGAGATCAGATAGCGGGGGGAACAGATACGCAGTATTTT

abundance: few
len: 12
v_gene: TRBV20-1
d_gene: .
j_gene: TRBJ2-7
CDR3aa: CSAGDLSYEQYF
CDR3nt: TGCAGTGCTGGGGACCTCTCCTACGAGCAGTACTTC

abundance: .
len: 15
v_gene: TRBV6-5
d_gene: .
j_gene: TRBJ2-1
CDR3aa: CASSYLGSSYSEQFF
CDR3nt: TGTGCCAGCAGTTACTTGGGTAGCTCCTACAGTGAGCAGTTCTTC

abundance: .
len: 17
v_gene: TRBV4-1
d_gene: .
j_gene: TRBJ1-4
CDR3aa: CASSQPITGTRKEKLFF
CDR3nt: TGCGCCAGCAGCCAACCCATAACCGGGACACGGAAGGAAAAACTGTTTTTT

abundance: .
len: 15
v_gene: TRBV9
d_gene: TRBD2
j_gene: TRBJ2-5
CDR3aa: CARGVGRGEQETQYF
CDR3nt: TGTGCCAGAGGCGTAGGACGGGGGGAGCAAGAGACCCAGTACTTC

abundance: .
len: 15
v_gene: TRBV9
d_gene: .
j_gene: TRBJ2-3
CDR3aa: CASSVAPGVQNTQYF
CDR3nt: TGTGCCAGCAGCGTAGCCCCGGGGGTACAGAATACGCAGTATTTT

abundance: .
len: 18
v_gene: TRBV5-1
d_gene: TRBD2
j_gene: TRBJ2-5
CDR3aa: CASSLEPRTSGGQETQYF
CDR3nt: TGCGCCAGCAGCCTGGAACCCCGGACTAGCGGGGGCCAAGAGACCCAGTACTTC

abundance: .
len: 12
v_gene: TRBV2
d_gene: .
j_gene: TRBJ2-7
CDR3aa: CASSVTRYEQYF
CDR3nt: TGTGCCAGCAGTGTAACCCGCTACGAGCAGTACTTC

abundance: .
len: 13
v_gene: TRBV29-1
d_gene: .
j_gene: TRBJ2-7
CDR3aa: CSVRLRLAYEQYF
CDR3nt: TGCAGCGTTAGACTTAGGCTGGCCTACGAGCAGTACTTC

abundance: few
len: 15
v_gene: TRBV20-1
d_gene: TRBD2
j_gene: TRBJ2-3
CDR3aa: CSARVPRTSVHTQYF
CDR3nt: TGCAGTGCTAGAGTTCCCCGGACTAGCGTACATACGCAGTATTTT

abundance: few
len: 15
v_gene: TRBV20-1
d_gene: TRBD2
j_gene: TRBJ2-4
CDR3aa: CSARGLAEHKNIQYF
CDR3nt: TGCAGTGCTAGAGGTCTAGCGGAACACAAAAACATTCAGTACTTC

abundance: few
len: 19
v_gene: TRBV27
d_gene: TRBD2
j_gene: TRBJ2-5
CDR3aa: CASSPYRTSGTSGQETQYF
CDR3nt: TGTGCCAGCAGTCCCTACCGCACCTCAGGGACTAGCGGACAAGAGACCCAGTACTTC

abundance: .
len: 16
v_gene: TRBV6-1
d_gene: TRBD2
j_gene: TRBJ2-5
CDR3aa: CASSRLAGGWEETQYF
CDR3nt: TGTGCCAGCAGTCGGCTAGCGGGGGGCTGGGAAGAGACCCAGTACTTC

abundance: .
len: 16
v_gene: TRBV4-3
d_gene: TRBD2
j_gene: TRBJ2-3
CDR3aa: CASSQDWTSGGDTQYF
CDR3nt: TGCGCCAGCAGCCAAGATTGGACTAGCGGGGGAGATACGCAGTATTTT

abundance: .
len: 15
v_gene: TRBV20-1
d_gene: TRBD2
j_gene: TRBJ2-3
CDR3aa: CSARASGEGTDTQYF
CDR3nt: TGCAGTGCTAGAGCTAGCGGGGAAGGCACAGATACGCAGTATTTT

abundance: .
len: 11
v_gene: TRBV12-5
d_gene: .
j_gene: TRBJ2-3
CDR3aa: CASGLLDTQYF
CDR3nt: TGTGCTAGTGGTTTGTTGGATACGCAGTATTTT

abundance: .
len: 15
v_gene: TRBV5-1
d_gene: TRBD2
j_gene: TRBJ2-1
CDR3aa: CASSEGLVGPNEQFF
CDR3nt: TGCGCCAGCAGTGAGGGACTAGTGGGGCCCAATGAGCAGTTCTTC

abundance: .
len: 13
v_gene: TRBV7-2
d_gene: .
j_gene: TRBJ1-1
CDR3aa: CASSHTENTKAFF
CDR3nt: TGTGCCAGCAGCCACACTGAGAACACTAAAGCTTTCTTT

abundance: .
len: 13
v_gene: TRBV21-1
d_gene: .
j_gene: TRBJ1-2
CDR3aa: CASGPRFFYGYTF
CDR3nt: TGTGCCAGCGGACCAAGGTTCTTCTATGGCTACACCTTC

abundance: .
len: 13
v_gene: TRBV4-1
d_gene: TRBD1
j_gene: TRBJ2-1
CDR3aa: CASSQVGTDEQFF
CDR3nt: TGCGCCAGCAGCCAAGTTGGGACAGATGAGCAGTTCTTC

abundance: few
len: 15
v_gene: TRBV4-1
d_gene: .
j_gene: TRBJ1-4
CDR3aa: CASSHVTATNEKLFF
CDR3nt: TGCGCCAGCAGCCACGTCACAGCAACTAATGAAAAACTGTTTTTT

abundance: few
len: 13
v_gene: TRBV27
d_gene: .
j_gene: TRBJ1-2
CDR3aa: CASSPTGTAGYTF
CDR3nt: TGTGCCAGCAGCCCGACCGGGACCGCGGGCTACACCTTC

abundance: few
len: 17
v_gene: TRBV5-1
d_gene: .
j_gene: TRBJ2-7
CDR3aa: CASSLELSQGLIREQYF
CDR3nt: TGCGCCAGCAGCTTGGAGCTATCTCAGGGGTTAATCCGCGAGCAGTACTTC

abundance: .
len: 15
v_gene: TRBV4-1
d_gene: TRBD2
j_gene: TRBJ2-5
CDR3aa: CASSQVGLAEETQYF
CDR3nt: TGCGCCAGCAGCCAAGTGGGACTAGCGGAAGAGACCCAGTACTTC

abundance: .
len: 13
v_gene: TRBV7-8
d_gene: .
j_gene: TRBJ2-1
CDR3aa: CASSPLAFNEQFF
CDR3nt: TGTGCCAGCAGTCCCCTAGCGTTTAATGAGCAGTTCTTC

abundance: .
len: 11
v_gene: TRBV6-2/TRBV6-3
d_gene: .
j_gene: TRBJ1-1
CDR3aa: CASTTGGEAFF
CDR3nt: TGTGCCAGCACTACCGGCGGTGAAGCTTTCTTT

abundance: .
len: 15
v_gene: TRBV27
d_gene: TRBD1
j_gene: TRBJ1-2
CDR3aa: CASSSGGRQGYGYTF
CDR3nt: TGTGCCAGCAGTTCCGGGGGTCGACAGGGCTATGGCTACACCTTC

abundance: .
len: 15
v_gene: TRBV2
d_gene: TRBD2
j_gene: TRBJ2-1
CDR3aa: CASKLGTSGGFEQFF
CDR3nt: TGTGCCAGTAAACTTGGGACTAGCGGGGGGTTTGAGCAGTTCTTC